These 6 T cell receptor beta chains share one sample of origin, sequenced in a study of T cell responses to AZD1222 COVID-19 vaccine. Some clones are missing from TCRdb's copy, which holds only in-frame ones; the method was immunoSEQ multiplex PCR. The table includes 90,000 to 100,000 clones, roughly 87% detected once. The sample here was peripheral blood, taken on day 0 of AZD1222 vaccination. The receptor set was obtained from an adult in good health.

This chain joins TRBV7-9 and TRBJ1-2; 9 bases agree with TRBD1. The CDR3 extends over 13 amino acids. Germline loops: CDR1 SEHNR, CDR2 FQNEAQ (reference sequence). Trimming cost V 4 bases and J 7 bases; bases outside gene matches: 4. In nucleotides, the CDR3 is TGTGCCAGCAGCTCAGGGACAGGGCTTGGCTACACCTTC. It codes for CASSSGTGLGYTF.

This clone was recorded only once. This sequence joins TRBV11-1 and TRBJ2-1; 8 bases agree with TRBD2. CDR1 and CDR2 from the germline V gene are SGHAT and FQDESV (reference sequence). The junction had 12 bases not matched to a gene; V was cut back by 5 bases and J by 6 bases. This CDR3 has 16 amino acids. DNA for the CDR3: TGTGCCAGCAGCACCATAGCGGGAAGGTTGAGCAATGAGCAGTTCTTC. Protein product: CASSTIAGRLSNEQFF.

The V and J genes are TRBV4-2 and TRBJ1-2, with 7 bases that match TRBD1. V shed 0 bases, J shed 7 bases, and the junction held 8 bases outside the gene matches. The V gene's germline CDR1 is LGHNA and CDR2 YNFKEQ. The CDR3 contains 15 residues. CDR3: CASSQEWQGVRGYTF. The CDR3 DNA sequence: TGTGCCAGCAGCCAAGAATGGCAGGGGGTGCGTGGCTACACCTTC.

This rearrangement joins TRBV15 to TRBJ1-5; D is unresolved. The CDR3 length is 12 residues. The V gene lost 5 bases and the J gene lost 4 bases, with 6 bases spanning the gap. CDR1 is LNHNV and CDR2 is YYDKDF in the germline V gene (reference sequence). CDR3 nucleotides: TGTGCCACCAGCGGCAGAAATCAGCCCCAGCATTTT. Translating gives CATSGRNQPQHF.

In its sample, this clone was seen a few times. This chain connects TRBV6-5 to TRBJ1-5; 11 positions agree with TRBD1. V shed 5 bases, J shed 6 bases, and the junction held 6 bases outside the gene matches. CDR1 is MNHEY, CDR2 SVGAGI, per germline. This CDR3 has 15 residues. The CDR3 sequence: CASSPSDRGLQPQHF. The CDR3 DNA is TGTGCCAGCAGTCCTTCGGACAGGGGGCTTCAGCCCCAGCATTTT.

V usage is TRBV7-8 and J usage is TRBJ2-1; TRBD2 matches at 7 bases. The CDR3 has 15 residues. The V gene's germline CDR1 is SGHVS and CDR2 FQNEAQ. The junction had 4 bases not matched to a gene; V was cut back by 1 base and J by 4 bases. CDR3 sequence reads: CASSLVRRGYNEQFF. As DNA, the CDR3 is TGTGCCAGCAGCTTAGTCCGGCGGGGGTACAATGAGCAGTTCTTC.